A single sample is the source of the 22 T cell receptor beta chains below, sequenced in a study of T-cell reconstitution after alpha-beta-depleted transplantation in children. Unique molecular identifiers were used to barcode this TCRbeta library. TCRdb itself ran the PCR reads through MiXCR, one entry per CDR3 protein. Here the sample spans about 460,000 distinct CDR3 sequences, about 11% being singletons. The sequenced sample was PBMCs, obtained before TCRalphabeta/CD19-depleted stem cell transplant. These receptors all stem from a child younger than 10 with inherited bone marrow failure, due to receive a stem cell transplant.

This clonotype has at least ten counts. V and J are TRBV11-2 and TRBJ2-7; tentatively, D is TRBD1 or TRBD2 (5 bases each). The CDR3 extends over 16 amino acids. V shed 5 bases and J shed 4 bases, with 21 bases lying between them. Germline loops: CDR1 SGHAT, CDR2 FQNNGV. The CDR3 loop reads CASSLPGIGDPYEQYF. CDR3 in DNA: TGTGCCAGCAGCCTCCCCGGTATAGGGGACCCTTACGAGCAGTACTTC.

This clonotype was picked up many times. The V and J genes are TRBV2 and TRBJ2-3, with D possibly TRBD2 on 6 matching bases. The CDR3 totals 14 residues. The germline V and J ends were trimmed by 10 bases and 5 bases, with 19 bases remaining between them. Germline values: CDR1 SNHLY, CDR2 FYNNEI. The CDR3 loop reads CATMPSGRQDTQYF. In DNA form, the CDR3 reads TGTGCCACCATGCCCAGCGGGCGTCAAGATACGCAGTATTTT.

This chain joins TRBV7-2 and TRBJ2-1, with D perhaps matching TRBD2 (6 bases). The CDR3 runs to 13 residues. CDR1 and CDR2 from the germline V gene are SGHTA and FQGNSA. V was clipped by 6 bases and J by 8 bases, with 14 bases between them. The DNA of the CDR3 is TGTGCCAGCAGGGCCGGGACTCTCGATGAGCAGTTCTTC. Protein: CASRAGTLDEQFF.

In its sample, this clonotype was seen many times. V usage is TRBV5-6 and J usage is TRBJ2-1, with D perhaps TRBD1 or TRBD2 (5 bases each). Germline-derived CDR1 and CDR2 are SGHDT and YYEEEE. V was cut by 7 bases and J by 7 bases, with 15 bases left in between. The CDR3 has 13 residues. In nucleotides, the CDR3 is TGTGCCAGCGCCGGGACCGGCGTTAATGAGCAGTTCTTC. It is translated as CASAGTGVNEQFF.

Notes on this clonotype: A much larger clonotype is one base distant, so this may be a read error. The chain combines TRBV27 with TRBJ2-7, with TRBD1 matching 9 bases. The V segment lost 8 bases and the J segment 1 base; nucleotides outside the gene matches: 15. CDR1 and CDR2 (germline): MNHEY, SMNVEV (reference sequence). The CDR3 length is 17 residues. The CDR3 nucleotides are TGTGCCAGCGGTTGGACAGGGGAAGACGTTTCGTCCTACGAGCAGTACTTC. Protein product: CASGWTGEDVSSYEQYF.

This clonotype was picked up many times. The chain links TRBV7-2 to TRBJ1-1; no clear D. Per the germline V gene, CDR1 is SGHTA and CDR2 is FQGNSA. Trimming pared 1 base from V and 1 base from J, leaving 10 bases between. CDR3 length: 15 residues. The CDR3 coding sequence is TGTGCCAGCAGCTTAGGACGGCGGGGGAACACTGAAGCTTTCTTT. This gives the protein CASSLGRRGNTEAFF.

This clonotype has a count of ten or more. This chain uses TRBV4-3 with TRBJ2-3; 7 nucleotides match TRBD2. Germline trimming cut 0 bases from V and 4 bases from J; bases unmatched to any gene: 7. The CDR3 is 16 residues long. Germline V gene lookup returns CDR1 LGHNA and CDR2 YSLEER. The CDR3 DNA follows: TGCGCCAGCAGCCAAGATCTGGCGGGAGAGGCAGATACGCAGTATTTT. The encoded protein is CASSQDLAGEADTQYF.

The gene calls are TRBV20-1 and TRBJ2-7; 10 nucleotides match TRBD1. Germline CDR1 and CDR2: DFQATT and SNEGSKA (reference sequence). V lost 6 bases and J lost 4; bases outside the gene matches: 6. CDR3 length: 13 residues. The CDR3 DNA reads as TGCAGTGCCGCCCGGGACAGGGGTTACGAGCAGTACTTC. It codes for CSAARDRGYEQYF.

This clonotype was seen repeatedly, ten times or more. The rearrangement joins TRBV20-1 to TRBJ2-5; D is uncertain. Trimming removed 0 bases at V and 3 bases at J, with 5 bases between. CDR3 length equals 12 residues. Germline-derived CDR1 and CDR2 are DFQATT and SNEGSKA (reference sequence). The CDR3 loop reads CSARDSKETQYF. The CDR3 DNA reads as TGCAGTGCTAGAGACAGTAAAGAGACCCAGTACTTC.

As concerns this clonotype: This may stem from a read error, because a much larger clone lies one nucleotide away. V usage is TRBV3-1 and J usage is TRBJ1-1; maybe TRBD1 (6 bases). The germline CDR1 and CDR2 sequences are LGHDT and YNNKEL (reference sequence). The CDR3 runs 15 residues. CDR3 DNA: TGTGCCAGCAGCCAGCGCCAGGGGATGAACACTGAAGGTTTCTTT. It is translated as CASSQRQGMNTEGFF.

This clonotype was counted many times. The chain has TRBV5-6 and TRBJ1-2, with D possibly TRBD1 on 5 matching bases. The CDR3 spans 13 residues. Germline-derived CDR1 and CDR2 are SGHDT and YYEEEE. The V gene lost 0 bases and the J gene lost 4 bases, with 7 bases spanning the gap. CDR3 protein: CASSLVDTYGYTF. The DNA for the CDR3 is TGTGCCAGCAGCTTGGTGGACACCTATGGCTACACCTTC.

The table lists this clonotype with many counts. The rearrangement uses TRBV20-1 and TRBJ2-3; TRBD2 matches 8 bases. This CDR3 has 15 amino acids. Germline CDR1 and CDR2: DFQATT and SNEGSKA (reference sequence). V gave up 1 base and J gave up 2 bases; unmatched junction bases: 5. CDR3: CSARGGAGVTDTQYF. As DNA, the CDR3 is TGCAGTGCTAGAGGAGGAGCGGGAGTCACAGATACGCAGTATTTT.

This clonotype was counted many times. The chain employs TRBV6-1 and TRBJ2-7, with TRBD1 identical over 7 bases. The CDR3 has 14 amino acids. Germline values: CDR1 MNHNS, CDR2 SASEGT. V gave up 4 bases and J gave up 2 bases; unmatched junction bases: 5. CDR3 residues: CASSARQGPYEQYF. CDR3 DNA: TGTGCCAGCAGTGCCCGACAGGGTCCCTACGAGCAGTACTTC.

This clonotype was detected ten times or more. This chain uses TRBV5-8 with TRBJ1-1, with D possibly TRBD1 on 6 matching bases. The CDR3 extends over 15 amino acids. With 0 bases removed from V and 7 bases from J, the gap between germline ends came to 16 bases. Per the germline V gene, CDR1 is SGHTS and CDR2 is YDEGEE. CDR3 protein: CASSLDAGAPDEAFF. In nucleotides, the CDR3 is TGTGCCAGCAGCTTGGATGCAGGGGCGCCCGATGAAGCTTTCTTT.

This clonotype was observed at least ten times. This chain uses TRBV20-1 with TRBJ2-3; possibly TRBD2 for D (7 bases). The CDR3 contains 13 residues. The germline V gene has CDR1 DFQATT and CDR2 SNEGSKA (reference sequence). V was clipped by 3 bases and J by 6 bases, with 13 bases between them. The CDR3 DNA sequence: TGCAGTGCTAGCCGGACTAGGGGGGATACGCAGTATTTT. Translated: CSASRTRGDTQYF.

This clonotype was recorded many times. V and J are TRBV10-1 and TRBJ1-4; no clear D gene. Per germline, CDR1 WNHNN and CDR2 SYGVQD (reference sequence). The CDR3 length is 14 residues. V was clipped by 0 bases and J by 5 bases, with 7 bases between them. DNA for the CDR3: TGCGCCAGCAGTGAGTCGACGGAAAATGAAAAACTGTTTTTT. It yields the protein CASSESTENEKLFF.

The gene calls are TRBV27 and TRBJ2-7; 13 bases fit TRBD2. Germline values: CDR1 MNHEY, CDR2 SMNVEV (reference sequence). The V gene end was trimmed by 6 bases and the J gene end by 8 bases; junction bases not matched to a gene: 13. The CDR3 spans 16 residues. In DNA form, the CDR3 reads TGTGCCAGCAGGGGACTAGCGGGAAGGCCGGTTTCTCAGCAGTACTTC. Translating gives CASRGLAGRPVSQQYF.

Remarks on this clonotype: A much larger clone differs from this one at a single base, so this may be a read error. The gene calls are TRBV7-2 and TRBJ2-7; the match to TRBD1 covers 7 bases. The CDR3 spans 15 residues. Germline CDR1 SGHTA, CDR2 FQGNSA. V lost 1 base to trimming and J lost 3 bases; unmatched junction nucleotides: 6. The CDR3 bases are TGTGCCAGCAGCTTAGTGAGGGGACAGCGCTACGAGCAGTACTTC. The encoded protein is CASSLVRGQRYEQYF.

This clonotype was seen repeatedly, ten times or more. This chain connects TRBV4-3 to TRBJ2-3; TRBD1 agrees at 7 bases. Unmatched junction bases numbered 12, after V lost 1 base and J lost 5 bases. Per the germline V gene, CDR1 is LGHNA and CDR2 is YSLEER. The CDR3 length is 17 residues. CDR3 DNA sequence: TGCGCCAGCAGCCAAGGGGTTCGGGACAGTGGGGGAGATACGCAGTATTTT. Amino acid sequence: CASSQGVRDSGGDTQYF.

This clonotype was seen at least ten times. V is TRBV27 and J is TRBJ2-2; D might be TRBD2 (5 bases). The CDR3 runs to 14 residues. CDR1 and CDR2 (germline): MNHEY, SMNVEV (reference sequence). Trimming shortened V by 5 bases and J by 4 bases, and 11 bases separated the two germline ends. Here the CDR3 DNA reads TGTGCCAGCAGTCTCCACGGAGGCACCGGGGAGCTGTTTTTT. Its protein product is CASSLHGGTGELFF.

J is TRBJ1-1 and V is TRBV7-9, with 8 bases identical to TRBD1. CDR1 is SEHNR, CDR2 FQNEAQ, per germline (reference sequence). This CDR3 is built from 12 residues. The J segment lost 9 bases and the V segment lost 5 bases, leaving 5 bases of the junction unmatched. CDR3 in DNA: TGTGCCAGCAGCCAATGGACAGGGAAAGCTTTCTTT. Translating it yields CASSQWTGKAFF.

This clonotype has more than one count but fewer than ten. As DNA, the CDR3 is TGTGCCAGCAGTTTATGGAATAGCGCGGAGGCCTACAATGAGCAGTTCTTC. Its translation is CASSLWNSAEAYNEQFF. V is TRBV28 and J is TRBJ2-1; a weak D match, TRBD2 (5 bases). Trimming cost V 0 bases and J 2 bases, with 14 bases left between them. CDR1 and CDR2 (germline): MDHEN, SYDVKM. This CDR3 spans 17 amino acids.